The clone carrying this T cell receptor beta chain occurred once. The target antigen is unknown. The data derive from a study of cytomegalovirus exposure and HLA in healthy donors. Turning to the study itself: Out of roughly 200 million T cells, an earlier analysis found roughly 110 million unique TCR beta sequences in total.

The PCR made use of 60 Vbeta and 13 Jbeta primers. Assay: immunoSEQ multiplex PCR; the TCRdb copy retains only in-frame clones and omits some. This sample yields fewer than 150,000 clones, of which around 80% are seen a single time; around 7% belongs to the top ten. Study outcomes and limitations: Serostatus for CMV was the only available immune exposure information.

Germline CDR1 and CDR2: SGHTA and FQGNSA. The CDR3 is 15 amino acids. V lost 5 bases and J lost 7, with 20 bases in between. The rearrangement joins TRBV7-2 to TRBJ1-1; D may be TRBD1 (5 bases). Sequencing was carried out using PBMCs. This TCR came from a man aged 35-49 years in good health and CMV-seropositive. CDR3 nucleotide sequence: TGTGCCAGCAGCCCAGCCGGGGGTCAGCGGGGTGAAGCTTTCTTT. The encoded protein is CASSPAGGQRGEAFF.